The next 2 T cell receptor beta chains were all read from a single sample in a study of regulatory T cells in long-lasting Graves disease. In building TCR beta libraries, iRepertoire HTBI primers were used together with Arm-PCR of CDR3 regions. TCRdb independently ran MiXCR on the multiplex PCR reads; one entry per CDR3 protein. The sample holds under 450,000 distinct CDR3 sequences, about 10% seen once. The sample's time point: newly diagnosed GD, antithyroid drugs for less than 3 months. From PBMCs, RNA was extracted and then used to make the TCR library. The sample also formed part of further work on T cells in Graves' hyperthyroidism and ophthalmopathy.

This specimen was peripheral blood mononuclear cells (PBMCs), taken at new diagnosis, from a patient treated with antithyroid drugs. These receptors originate from a woman aged 18-29 years with Graves disease.

There are many counts of this clonotype. The chain has TRBV5-6 and TRBJ2-1, with TRBD1 matching over 8 bases. The V segment lost 2 bases and the J segment 8 bases; nucleotides outside the gene matches: 6. CDR3 length: 14 amino acids. The germline CDR1 and CDR2 sequences are SGHDT and YYEEEE. The CDR3: CASSFGRGLYEQFF. CDR3 nucleotides: TGTGCCAGCAGCTTTGGCAGGGGGCTCTATGAGCAGTTCTTC.

There are a few counts of this clonotype. V usage is TRBV11-1 and J usage is TRBJ2-5; 11 positions match TRBD2. The germline CDR1 and CDR2 sequences are SGHAT and FQDESV (reference sequence). The CDR3 has 17 residues. After removal of 5 bases from V and 0 bases from J, the junction contained 8 bases not matched to a gene. The CDR3 region is CASSQLTSGGYQETQYF. CDR3 DNA sequence: TGTGCCAGCAGCCAGTTAACTAGCGGGGGTTACCAAGAGACCCAGTACTTC.